What follows are 22 T cell receptor beta chains derived from one specimen sequenced in a study of T cells in Graves' hyperthyroidism and ophthalmopathy. RNA transcripts served as the template for amplifying TCR beta CDR3 regions. HTBI primers were employed in a first-round RT-PCR of the TCR CDR3. One entry per CDR3 protein results from TCRdb running MiXCR on the multiplex PCR reads. The sample includes 350,000 or so distinct CDR3 sequences, roughly 15% of them seen just once. Sequences were obtained from blood. Receptors were obtained from a woman in her 30s with Graves' hyperthyroidism that later progressed to Graves' ophthalmopathy.

This clonotype was observed at least ten times. The gene calls are TRBV27 and TRBJ2-1; 7 bases fit TRBD2. In germline, CDR1 is MNHEY, CDR2 SMNVEV (reference sequence). The CDR3 contains 15 residues. Germline trimming cut 3 bases from V and 4 bases from J; bases unmatched to any gene: 6. CDR3 loop: CASSFGTTQYNEQFF. Written as DNA, the CDR3 is TGTGCCAGCAGTTTTGGGACTACCCAATACAATGAGCAGTTCTTC.

This clonotype was observed many times. This chain joins TRBV13 and TRBJ2-1; TRBD2 agrees at 7 bases. This CDR3 contains 15 residues. The trim removed 2 bases at V and 0 bases at J, leaving 1 base unmatched. The germline V gene encodes CDR1 PRHDT and CDR2 FYEKMQ (reference sequence). Here the CDR3 reads CASSLLADSYNEQFF. The CDR3 coding sequence is TGTGCCAGCAGCTTACTAGCGGACTCCTACAATGAGCAGTTCTTC.

This clonotype was found many times. The J gene is TRBJ2-5, the V gene TRBV29-1, with 8 bases aligning to TRBD2. V was pared by 2 bases and J by 2 bases, with 7 bases of the junction left unmatched. The CDR3 totals 15 residues. Germline V gene sequence: CDR1 SQVTM, CDR2 ANQGSEA. CDR3 bases: TGCAGCGTTGAATTGCAACTAGCGGAACAAGAGACCCAGTACTTC. It yields the protein CSVELQLAEQETQYF.

V usage is TRBV20-1 and J usage is TRBJ2-7, with TRBD1 identical over 7 bases. V was clipped by 6 bases and J by 6 bases; unmatched bases: 17. The length of the CDR3 is 15 residues. The germline gives CDR1 DFQATT, CDR2 SNEGSKA (reference sequence). CDR3 region: CSASHETGISSEQYF. CDR3 DNA sequence: TGCAGTGCCAGTCACGAGACAGGGATTTCAAGCGAGCAGTACTTC.

The chain joins TRBV27 to TRBJ2-1; 10 bases map to TRBD2. With the DNA end fitting TRBJ2-7 better, the J assignment may be wrong. CDR3 size: 16 residues. Looked up from germline, CDR1 is MNHEY and CDR2 is SMNVEV (reference sequence). CDR3 loop: CASSSLAGDSYNEQYF. In DNA, the CDR3 is TGTGCCAGCAGCAGCCTAGCGGGGGACTCCTACAATGAGCAGTACTTC.

This clonotype was picked up many times. The chain couples TRBV12-3 or TRBV12-4 to TRBJ2-7, with 11 bases that match TRBD2. This CDR3 contains 16 residues. V was pared by 6 bases and J by 0 bases, with 7 bases of the junction left unmatched. CDR3 in amino acids: CASSLIAGGSSYEQYF. CDR3 bases: TGTGCCAGCAGCCTGATAGCGGGAGGGAGCTCCTACGAGCAGTACTTC.

This clonotype was seen many times. The CDR3 DNA is TGTGCCATCAAAGAGGGACAGGGAAAAGAGACCCAGTACTTC. This sequence encodes CAIKEGQGKETQYF. The rearrangement joins TRBV10-3 to TRBJ2-5, with 9 bases that match TRBD1. Unmatched junction bases numbered 6, after V lost 7 bases and J lost 3 bases. Germline CDR1 is ENHRY and CDR2 is SYGVKD. The CDR3 has 14 amino acids.

The sample holds one count of this clonotype. V usage is TRBV20-1 and J usage is TRBJ2-1; TRBD2 aligns across 7 bases. The germline gives CDR1 DFQATT, CDR2 SNEGSKA (reference sequence). The length of the CDR3 is 14 residues. V lost 1 base to trimming and J lost 7 bases; unmatched junction nucleotides: 7. The CDR3 DNA follows: TGCAGTGCTAGAGGGGGAGGGCCGGGGAATGAGCAGTTCTTC. Protein sequence: CSARGGGPGNEQFF.

This clonotype was seen repeatedly, ten times or more. The J gene is TRBJ2-1, the V gene TRBV24-1, with 8 nucleotides matching TRBD2. V dropped 1 base and J dropped 5; count of bases not matched to a gene: 6. This CDR3 contains 16 residues. Germline loops: CDR1 KGHDR, CDR2 SFDVKD. CDR3 in amino acids: CATSDFSGTSDNEQFF. The CDR3 DNA reads TGTGCCACCAGTGATTTTAGCGGGACTAGTGACAATGAGCAGTTCTTC.

In this sample, this clonotype turned up many times. This chain connects TRBV15 to TRBJ2-1, with 8 bases lining up with TRBD2. Germline values: CDR1 LNHNV, CDR2 YYDKDF (reference sequence). Trimming cost V 2 bases and J 4 bases; bases outside gene matches: 13. This CDR3 is 18 amino acids long. The CDR3 DNA reads as TGTGCCACCAGCAGATATTCGGGAGGGCCACGTGGGTACAATGAGCAGTTCTTC. It translates to CATSRYSGGPRGYNEQFF.

This clonotype was observed a few times. The rearrangement joins TRBV4-1 to TRBJ1-5; D gene ambiguous. The CDR3 loop spans 14 amino acids. Trimming removed 1 base at V and 5 bases at J, with 9 bases between. The germline V gene has CDR1 MGHRA and CDR2 YSYEKL. The CDR3 nucleotides are TGCGCCAGCAGCCAAGTCTTAGGGCATCAGCCCCAGCATTTT. Translated, it gives CASSQVLGHQPQHF.

A note on this clonotype: A much bigger clone sits one base away, suggesting this may be a read error. This chain connects TRBV7-9 to TRBJ1-1; TRBD1 aligns across 10 bases. Germline CDR1 and CDR2: SEHNR and FQNEAQ (reference sequence). The J segment lost 1 base and the V segment lost 5 bases, leaving 4 bases of the junction unmatched. The CDR3 is 15 residues long. In DNA form, the CDR3 reads TGTGCCAGCAGCCACTGGACAGGGGGGAACACTGAAGCTTTCTTT. Translated: CASSHWTGGNTEAFF.

This clonotype was seen a few times. This chain joins TRBV5-1 and TRBJ2-3, with D maybe TRBD2 (5 bases). Per germline, CDR1 SGHRS and CDR2 YFSETQ. The CDR3 consists of 15 residues. Between the trimmed V and J ends, which lost 1 base and 0 bases, there was a span of 9 bases. The chain's CDR3 is CASSLTDFSTDTQYF. CDR3 sequence (DNA): TGCGCCAGCAGCTTGACGGACTTTAGCACAGATACGCAGTATTTT.

This clonotype was observed many times. This rearrangement joins TRBV3-1 to TRBJ2-2; unclear D gene. V shed 2 bases and J shed 10 bases, with 5 bases lying between them. Germline CDR1 reads LGHDT; CDR2 reads YNNKEL (reference sequence). The CDR3 runs 11 residues. This chain's CDR3 is CASSQREELFF. CDR3 nucleotide sequence: TGTGCCAGCAGCCAAAGAGAGGAGCTGTTTTTT.

The table lists this clonotype with many counts. This rearrangement joins TRBV6-6 to TRBJ2-7; D is undetermined. Germline values: CDR1 MNHNY, CDR2 SVGAGI (reference sequence). This CDR3 region has 15 residues. V was clipped by 2 bases and J by 4 bases, with 15 bases between them. CDR3 loop: CASSYKQLGYYEQYF. The CDR3 nucleotides read TGTGCCAGCAGTTACAAACAGCTCGGATATTACGAGCAGTACTTC.

The sample holds a few counts of this clonotype. The rearrangement links TRBV4-1 to TRBJ2-7; 8 bases align to TRBD1. The germline V gene encodes CDR1 MGHRA and CDR2 YSYEKL. The V gene end was trimmed by 3 bases and the J gene end by 5 bases; junction bases not matched to a gene: 6. The CDR3 spans 14 residues. The CDR3 spells CASSHPRTGNEQYF. DNA for the CDR3: TGCGCCAGCAGCCACCCTAGGACAGGGAACGAGCAGTACTTC.

This clonotype was seen many times. The chain employs TRBV10-3 and TRBJ2-2; D is perhaps TRBD2 (5 bases). Trimming shortened V by 7 bases and J by 6 bases, and 6 bases separated the two germline ends. The germline CDR1 and CDR2 sequences are ENHRY and SYGVKD. CDR3 length: 11 amino acids. The CDR3 here is CAITEAGELFF. Here the CDR3 DNA reads TGTGCCATCACGGAGGCCGGGGAGCTGTTTTTT.

The sample holds many counts of this clonotype. The rearrangement links TRBV5-1 to TRBJ1-2, with 8 bases matching TRBD1. CDR3 length: 14 residues. Germline lookup yields CDR1 SGHRS and CDR2 YFSETQ. V lost 1 base and J lost 4; bases outside the gene matches: 3. CDR3 amino acids: CASSLTGGTYGYTF. For the CDR3, the DNA is TGCGCCAGCAGCTTGACAGGGGGTACCTATGGCTACACCTTC.

This clonotype came up many times. V gene TRBV11-2 combines with J gene TRBJ2-7; D perhaps matches TRBD2 (5 bases). From germline, CDR1 is SGHAT and CDR2 FQNNGV. V lost 0 bases and J 4 bases, leaving 13 bases between the germline ends. The CDR3 spans 15 residues. As DNA, the CDR3 is TGTGCCAGCAGCTTAGAGGCGCCAGCGGCGTACGAGCAGTACTTC. Amino acid sequence: CASSLEAPAAYEQYF.

Many counts were recorded for this clonotype. The rearrangement joins TRBV2 to TRBJ2-7, with 8 bases fitting TRBD1. Germline V gene lookup returns CDR1 SNHLY and CDR2 FYNNEI. After removal of 1 base from V and 0 bases from J, the junction contained 5 bases not matched to a gene. This CDR3 contains 16 residues. The CDR3, as DNA: TGTGCCAGCAGTGAAGACAGGACAGGGAGCTCCTACGAGCAGTACTTC. It is translated as CASSEDRTGSSYEQYF.

This clonotype was seen many times. The chain links TRBV3-1 to TRBJ2-7; D ambiguous. CDR3 length: 13 amino acids. The germline CDR1 and CDR2 sequences are LGHDT and YNNKEL (reference sequence). The germline V and J ends were trimmed by 5 bases and 3 bases, with 11 bases remaining between them. The CDR3 DNA is TGTGCCAGCAGCAAAAGGACCTTCTACGAGCAGTACTTC. Translation gives CASSKRTFYEQYF.

This chain uses TRBV25-1 with TRBJ2-1; the match to TRBD1 covers 7 bases. The CDR3 is 14 residues long. Germline V CDR1 and CDR2: MGHDK, SYGVNS. Trimming removed 5 bases from V and 6 bases from J; junction bases left unmatched: 7. Here the CDR3 reads CASSWGQGVNEQFF. CDR3 coding DNA: TGTGCCAGCAGTTGGGGGCAGGGGGTCAATGAGCAGTTCTTC.